This is a list of T cell receptor beta chains from one sample in a study of T-cell memory formation after mild COVID-19. MiXCR, run by TCRdb on the 5' RACE reads, gives a single entry per CDR3 protein. The sample yields roughly 350,000 distinct CDR3 sequences, around 27% seen once. Sequencing was carried out using PBMCs or a T cell subset sorted from them (not recorded which). These receptors were collected from an adult woman who had mild COVID-19 (a few samples of this study predate the infection). Cell type and time point are not known. Each CDR3 is given with its conserved first and last residue. Each record gives: clone size, J gene, V gene, D gene, CDR3 DNA, CDR3 protein. D genes are given only for firm matches. Size is omitted from some rows. Given values are once, few, many or a class for expanded clones.

clone_size: NA; j_call: TRBJ2-7; v_call: TRBV12-3/TRBV12-4; d_call: NA; cdr3_nt: TGTGCCAGCAGTTTAAGGGTCCCCTACGAGCAGTACTTC; cdr3_aa: CASSLRVPYEQYF
clone_size: NA; j_call: TRBJ1-2; v_call: TRBV29-1; d_call: NA; cdr3_nt: TGCAGCGCTAAGGACAGTTCCTATGGCTACACCTTC; cdr3_aa: CSAKDSSYGYTF
clone_size: NA; j_call: TRBJ1-6; v_call: TRBV5-1; d_call: NA; cdr3_nt: TGCGCCAGCAGCCGCCTGGGCGGAGATTCACCCCTCCACTTT; cdr3_aa: CASSRLGGDSPLHF
clone_size: NA; j_call: TRBJ1-2; v_call: TRBV9; d_call: NA; cdr3_nt: TGTGCCAGCAGCGTGGGGAAGGACTATGGCTACACCTTC; cdr3_aa: CASSVGKDYGYTF
clone_size: many; j_call: TRBJ2-7; v_call: TRBV12-3/TRBV12-4; d_call: TRBD2; cdr3_nt: TGTGCCAGCAGCCCCGGGGGGTTCTACGAGCAGTACTTC; cdr3_aa: CASSPGGFYEQYF
clone_size: few; j_call: TRBJ1-1; v_call: TRBV9; d_call: NA; cdr3_nt: TGTGCCAGCAGCGTAGAGGTTTTGGGCACTGAAGCTTTCTTT; cdr3_aa: CASSVEVLGTEAFF
clone_size: once; j_call: TRBJ2-2; v_call: TRBV19; d_call: NA; cdr3_nt: TGTGCCAGTAGTATAACGGGCGCGAACACCGGGGAGCTGTTTTTT; cdr3_aa: CASSITGANTGELFF
clone_size: few; j_call: TRBJ2-3; v_call: TRBV7-3; d_call: TRBD1; cdr3_nt: TGTGCCAGCAGTTTCACAGGGGGACGGGGAGATACGCAGTATTTT; cdr3_aa: CASSFTGGRGDTQYF
clone_size: NA; j_call: TRBJ2-1; v_call: TRBV7-6; d_call: TRBD2; cdr3_nt: TGTGCCAGCAGCCTAAAAAGTGCGCGGGAGTGGGTCTTC; cdr3_aa: CASSLKSAREWVF
clone_size: NA; j_call: TRBJ2-1; v_call: TRBV5-4; d_call: NA; cdr3_nt: TGTGCCAGTAGTCGAGCGGACCACAATGAGCAGTTCTTC; cdr3_aa: CASSRADHNEQFF
clone_size: once; j_call: TRBJ2-4; v_call: TRBV12-3/TRBV12-4; d_call: NA; cdr3_nt: TGTGCCAGCAGTTTAGCTACCGGCCGGGGGAGCAAAAACATTCAGTACTTC; cdr3_aa: CASSLATGRGSKNIQYF
clone_size: NA; j_call: TRBJ2-1; v_call: TRBV2; d_call: TRBD2; cdr3_nt: TGTGCCAGCAGGGGACTAGCCGCCGTAGGGCAGTTCTTC; cdr3_aa: CASRGLAAVGQFF
clone_size: NA; j_call: TRBJ2-7; v_call: TRBV6-1; d_call: NA; cdr3_nt: TGTGCCAGCAGTGAAGCGGCCGGGACCGGGACCTACGAGCAGTACTTC; cdr3_aa: CASSEAAGTGTYEQYF
clone_size: few; j_call: TRBJ1-4; v_call: TRBV11-1; d_call: NA; cdr3_nt: TGTGCCAGCACGCTCGGGATAGATGCAACTAATGAAAAACTGTTTTTT; cdr3_aa: CASTLGIDATNEKLFF
clone_size: NA; j_call: TRBJ1-3; v_call: TRBV2; d_call: TRBD1; cdr3_nt: TGTGCCAGCAGTGGACAGGGATCTGGAAACACCATATATTTT; cdr3_aa: CASSGQGSGNTIYF
clone_size: few; j_call: TRBJ1-1; v_call: TRBV6-2/TRBV6-3; d_call: NA; cdr3_nt: TGTGCCACCGAGGACGCTGTGAACACTGAAGCTTTCTTT; cdr3_aa: CATEDAVNTEAFF
clone_size: NA; j_call: TRBJ2-7; v_call: TRBV11-3; d_call: TRBD2; cdr3_nt: TGTGCCAGCAGCCCGGGACTAGCGGTTTACGAGCATTACTTC; cdr3_aa: CASSPGLAVYEHYF
clone_size: few; j_call: TRBJ2-7; v_call: TRBV7-8; d_call: NA; cdr3_nt: TGTGCCAGCAGCCCGACTAGGGGCTACGAGCAGTACTTC; cdr3_aa: CASSPTRGYEQYF
clone_size: few; j_call: TRBJ1-1; v_call: TRBV10-3; d_call: TRBD1; cdr3_nt: TGTGCCATGGGACAGGTCAACACTGAAGCTTTCTTT; cdr3_aa: CAMGQVNTEAFF
clone_size: few; j_call: TRBJ1-3; v_call: TRBV7-2; d_call: NA; cdr3_nt: TGTGCCAGCAGCAACGGGGCCTACTCTGGAAACACCATATATTTT; cdr3_aa: CASSNGAYSGNTIYF
clone_size: NA; j_call: TRBJ2-7; v_call: TRBV20-1; d_call: TRBD2; cdr3_nt: TGCAGTGCTAGAGATCGTATAGCGGGAGGGCCCTACGAGCAGTACTTC; cdr3_aa: CSARDRIAGGPYEQYF
clone_size: NA; j_call: TRBJ2-2; v_call: TRBV5-6; d_call: NA; cdr3_nt: TGTGCCAGCAGCTATTCTTATCGGGAGCTGTTTTTT; cdr3_aa: CASSYSYRELFF
clone_size: few; j_call: TRBJ2-3; v_call: TRBV5-1; d_call: NA; cdr3_nt: TGCGCCAGCAGCTCAACGGACATTTCCAACCTTGCTACGCAGTATTTT; cdr3_aa: CASSSTDISNLATQYF
clone_size: NA; j_call: TRBJ2-1; v_call: TRBV30; d_call: NA; cdr3_nt: TGTGCCTGGAGTGTACAAGGGGATGAGCAGTTCTTC; cdr3_aa: CAWSVQGDEQFF
clone_size: NA; j_call: TRBJ2-7; v_call: TRBV29-1; d_call: TRBD2; cdr3_nt: TGCAGCGTTGATCTAGCGGGAGGTACATTCTACGAGCAGTACTTC; cdr3_aa: CSVDLAGGTFYEQYF
clone_size: NA; j_call: TRBJ2-3; v_call: TRBV12-3/TRBV12-4; d_call: TRBD1; cdr3_nt: TGTGCCAGCAGTCTCTCACAGGGGCGCACAGATACGCAGTATTTT; cdr3_aa: CASSLSQGRTDTQYF
clone_size: NA; j_call: TRBJ2-1; v_call: TRBV2; d_call: NA; cdr3_nt: TGTGCCAGCAGTGGGGGCCAGAGCTCCTACAATGAGCAGTTCTTC; cdr3_aa: CASSGGQSSYNEQFF
clone_size: NA; j_call: TRBJ1-2; v_call: TRBV12-3/TRBV12-4; d_call: TRBD1; cdr3_nt: TGTGCCAGCAGGTCGACAGGGGGCGTATATGGCTACACCTTC; cdr3_aa: CASRSTGGVYGYTF
clone_size: few; j_call: TRBJ2-4; v_call: TRBV12-3/TRBV12-4; d_call: TRBD2; cdr3_nt: TGTGCCAGCAGTAAGACTAGCCAGCTAGCCAAAAACATTCAGTACTTC; cdr3_aa: CASSKTSQLAKNIQYF
clone_size: few; j_call: TRBJ2-7; v_call: TRBV29-1; d_call: NA; cdr3_nt: TGCAGCGTTGTAGGGGTCGAGGGGCAGTACTTC; cdr3_aa: CSVVGVEGQYF
clone_size: NA; j_call: TRBJ2-3; v_call: TRBV20-1; d_call: TRBD1; cdr3_nt: TGCAGTGCTACTAAGACAGGGACCAGCACAGATACGCAGTATTTT; cdr3_aa: CSATKTGTSTDTQYF
clone_size: NA; j_call: TRBJ2-3; v_call: TRBV2; d_call: NA; cdr3_nt: TGTGCCAGCAGTGTTTTAGATACGCAGTATTTT; cdr3_aa: CASSVLDTQYF
clone_size: NA; j_call: TRBJ2-7; v_call: TRBV7-6; d_call: NA; cdr3_nt: TGTGCCAGCAGCAACGACGGTGGCCGAGACGAGCAGTACTTC; cdr3_aa: CASSNDGGRDEQYF
clone_size: NA; j_call: TRBJ2-7; v_call: TRBV20-1; d_call: NA; cdr3_nt: TGCAGTGCTAGCCCGGGGACCTACGAGCAGTACTTC; cdr3_aa: CSASPGTYEQYF
clone_size: NA; j_call: TRBJ1-1; v_call: TRBV7-9; d_call: NA; cdr3_nt: TGTGCCAGCACCCGAGAGGCGAACACTGAAGCTTTCTTT; cdr3_aa: CASTREANTEAFF
clone_size: NA; j_call: TRBJ2-5; v_call: TRBV18; d_call: NA; cdr3_nt: TGTGCCAGCTCACGAGGTCAACAAGAGACCCAGTACTTC; cdr3_aa: CASSRGQQETQYF
clone_size: few; j_call: TRBJ1-1; v_call: TRBV20-1; d_call: NA; cdr3_nt: TGCAGTGCTAGACAAAGAGAGGTGAACACTGAAGCTTTCTTT; cdr3_aa: CSARQREVNTEAFF
clone_size: few; j_call: TRBJ2-3; v_call: TRBV7-7; d_call: TRBD2; cdr3_nt: TGTGCCAGCAGCCCAAGCGGGGGCTCAGATACGCAGTATTTT; cdr3_aa: CASSPSGGSDTQYF
clone_size: NA; j_call: TRBJ2-3; v_call: TRBV30; d_call: NA; cdr3_nt: TGTGCCTGGAGTTGGGGGCATTGGGGAGTGGATACGCAGTATTTT; cdr3_aa: CAWSWGHWGVDTQYF
clone_size: few; j_call: TRBJ2-4; v_call: TRBV3-1; d_call: TRBD2; cdr3_nt: TGTGCCAGCAGCCAAGATTACGGCGGGACTAGGTGGAACATTCAGTACTTC; cdr3_aa: CASSQDYGGTRWNIQYF
clone_size: NA; j_call: TRBJ2-1; v_call: TRBV7-9; d_call: TRBD2; cdr3_nt: TGTGCCAGCAGCTTAGCGGGACTAGCGGTATACAATGAGCAGTTCTTC; cdr3_aa: CASSLAGLAVYNEQFF